Listed here are 21 T cell receptor beta chains from one sample, sequenced in a study of blood T cells in healthy people across ages. Combining a sample-barcoded 5' primer with a J-beta primer mix, a second PCR ran for 7 to 11 cycles. TCRdb reanalysed the 5' RACE reads using MiXCR and keeps one entry per CDR3 protein. Here the sample spans 1.5 million to 1.9 million distinct CDR3 sequences, 42% being singletons. The sequencing sample was made of blood. These receptors came from a young woman in good health.

This chain connects TRBV10-3 to TRBJ2-7; unclear D gene. The CDR3 loop spans 14 amino acids. Trimming cost V 6 bases and J 6 bases, with 18 bases left between them. From germline, CDR1 is ENHRY and CDR2 SYGVKD. This chain's CDR3 is CAIRSSLRDAEQYF. The CDR3 bases are TGTGCCATCAGGTCCTCCCTAAGAGATGCCGAGCAGTACTTC.

The genes are TRBV29-1 and TRBJ2-3, with 14 bases lining up with TRBD2. Germline lookup yields CDR1 SQVTM and CDR2 ANQGSEA. J was trimmed by 5 bases and V by 7 bases; bases with no gene match: 2. The CDR3 runs 13 residues. The CDR3 DNA reads as TGCAGCGGCGGGACTAGCGGGAGAGATACGCAGTATTTT. The encoded protein is CSGGTSGRDTQYF.

This clonotype showed up just a few times. The genes are TRBV6-5 and TRBJ2-1; D is unresolved. Per germline, CDR1 MNHEY and CDR2 SVGAGI. The V end was cut by 0 bases, the J end by 9 bases, with 9 bases between. The CDR3 totals 13 residues. CDR3 region: CASSYSIDGEQFF. The CDR3 DNA is TGTGCCAGCAGTTACTCGATCGATGGTGAGCAGTTCTTC.

This chain uses TRBV7-8 with TRBJ2-4; the D gene is possibly TRBD2 (5 bases). V was shortened by 5 bases and J by 13 bases, with 12 bases between the two germline ends. Looked up from germline, CDR1 is SGHVS and CDR2 is FQNEAQ. There are 11 residues in the CDR3. The CDR3 DNA is TGTGCCAGCAGCGACCGGTGGGAGCAGTACTTC. Residues: CASSDRWEQYF.

The J gene is TRBJ1-1, the V gene TRBV9, with D possibly matching TRBD1 (6 bases). The CDR3 consists of 14 residues. V lost 2 bases and J lost 6, with 14 bases in between. The germline V gene has CDR1 SGDLS and CDR2 YYNGEE. The CDR3 DNA sequence: TGTGCCAGCAGCGTTGGAACAGGGAGAGCTGAAGCTTTCTTT. Translated: CASSVGTGRAEAFF. Combining the CDR3 with reference TRBV9 and TRBJ1-1 gives the whole variable domain DSGVTQTPKHLITATGQRVTLRCSPRSGDLSVYWYQQSLDQGLQFLIQYYNGEERAKGNILERFSAQQFPDLHSELNLSSLELGDSALYFCASSVGTGRAEAFFGQGTRLTVV.

This clonotype came up a few times. The J gene is TRBJ2-1, the V gene TRBV29-1; D possibly corresponds to TRBD2 (5 bases). Germline V lookup: CDR1 SQVTM, CDR2 ANQGSEA. This CDR3 has 15 residues. Trimming left V 3 bases short and J 8 bases short, with 20 bases between. The CDR3 reads CSVEARAGVKDEQFF. CDR3 nucleotide sequence: TGCAGCGTTGAGGCCAGAGCCGGGGTGAAGGATGAGCAGTTCTTC.

The rearrangement joins TRBV6-6 to TRBJ2-4; D is uncertain. The closer fit of TRBJ2-5 to the DNA end suggests the J call may be wrong. CDR1 and CDR2 from the germline V gene are MNHNY and SVGAGI (reference sequence). The length of the CDR3 is 14 residues. The CDR3 is CASNFGGQKETQYF. The DNA of the CDR3 is TGTGCCAGTAACTTCGGTGGGCAGAAAGAGACCCAGTACTTC.

V gene TRBV12-3 or TRBV12-4 combines with J gene TRBJ2-5, with TRBD2 matching over 7 bases. The J segment lost 4 bases and the V segment lost 6 bases, leaving 11 bases of the junction unmatched. The CDR3 contains 15 residues. The CDR3 is CASSPAGKGRETQYF. CDR3 in DNA: TGTGCCAGCAGCCCAGCGGGGAAAGGACGAGAGACCCAGTACTTC.

This clonotype came up a few times. This chain joins TRBV28 and TRBJ2-1; 11 bases line up with TRBD2. The V segment lost 6 bases and the J segment 3 bases; nucleotides outside the gene matches: 7. This CDR3 spans 16 amino acids. Germline-derived CDR1 and CDR2 are MDHEN and SYDVKM. The CDR3 nucleotides read TGTGCCAGCAGCCCTCCGGGACTAGCGGACTACAATGAGCAGTTCTTC. Translation gives CASSPPGLADYNEQFF. Based on the CDR3 plus reference TRBV28 and TRBJ2-1, the full variable domain is DVKVTQSSRYLVKRTGEKVFLECVQDMDHENMFWYRQDPGLGLRLIYFSYDVKMKEKGDIPEGYSVSREKKERFSLILESASTNQTSMYLCASSPPGLADYNEQFFGPGTRLTVL.

The chain carries TRBV7-8 and TRBJ2-3, with TRBD2 identical over 9 bases. The V segment lost 3 bases and the J segment 2 bases; nucleotides outside the gene matches: 12. The CDR3 is 18 amino acids. Germline CDR1 is SGHVS and CDR2 is FQNEAQ. CDR3 region: CASSLVGLGGRATDTQYF. CDR3 sequence (DNA): TGTGCCAGCAGCTTGGTTGGACTAGGCGGGAGGGCCACAGATACGCAGTATTTT.

The sample holds a few counts of this clonotype. The chain couples TRBV6-5 to TRBJ2-7, with 9 bases aligning to TRBD2. CDR3 size: 13 residues. In germline, CDR1 is MNHEY, CDR2 SVGAGI. The ends lost 10 bases at V and 4 bases at J; junction bases unmatched: 8. The CDR3 DNA reads as TGTGCCACCCATAGCGGGAGTCCATACGAGCAGTACTTC. It encodes CATHSGSPYEQYF.

The CDR3 bases are TGCAGCGTTGCCGGGAGGACCGTCGAGCAGTACTTC. It encodes CSVAGRTVEQYF. The chain is built from TRBV29-1 and TRBJ2-5; 7 nucleotides match TRBD2. The J call may be wrong; the DNA end is better matched by TRBJ2-7. Germline lookup yields CDR1 SQVTM and CDR2 ANQGSEA. The CDR3 extends over 12 amino acids.

The chain carries TRBV7-2 and TRBJ2-7, with unresolved D. This CDR3 spans 13 amino acids. Germline V gene data show CDR1 as SGHTA and CDR2 as FQGNSA. Between the trimmed V and J ends, which lost 5 bases and 3 bases, there was a span of 11 bases. The chain's CDR3 is CASSGRSYYEQYF. CDR3 bases: TGTGCCAGCAGCGGCAGGAGTTACTACGAGCAGTACTTC.

This clonotype showed up just a few times. The chain has TRBV7-2 and TRBJ1-2, with D unresolved. Germline assignment: CDR1 SGHTA and CDR2 FQGNSA. The CDR3 length is 14 residues. Between the trimmed V and J ends, which lost 1 base and 2 bases, there was a span of 8 bases. CDR3 residues: CASSLVIRNYGYTF. The CDR3 DNA is TGTGCCAGCAGCTTAGTAATCAGAAACTATGGCTACACCTTC.

In this sample, this clonotype turned up a few times. The junction and the germline gene differ at one end; a read error may be behind it. The genes are TRBV7-9 and TRBJ2-5; 7 bases map to TRBD2. Germline loops: CDR1 SEHNR, CDR2 FQNEAQ (reference sequence). This CDR3 has 14 amino acids. Here the CDR3 DNA reads TGTGCCAGCAGCGTAGCGGGCAGCCAAGAGACCCAGTACTTC. Amino acid sequence: CASSVAGSQETQYF.

The genes are TRBV7-2 and TRBJ2-3; 7 bases align to TRBD1. Germline CDR1 SGHTA, CDR2 FQGNSA. The CDR3 is 17 residues long. Unmatched junction bases numbered 11, after V lost 3 bases and J lost 2 bases. The CDR3 region has the DNA TGTGCCAGCAGCTTCCTCCCCAACAGGGGTGTCACAGATACGCAGTATTTT. Protein sequence: CASSFLPNRGVTDTQYF.

J is TRBJ2-1 and V is TRBV7-9; D unclear. V lost 1 base to trimming and J lost 9 bases, with 10 bases between them. Germline V gives CDR1 SEHNR, CDR2 FQNEAQ (reference sequence). The CDR3 is made up of 13 amino acids. This chain's CDR3 is CASSLVVDREQFF. CDR3 sequence (DNA): TGTGCCAGCAGCTTAGTTGTAGACCGTGAGCAGTTCTTC.

This chain joins TRBV2 and TRBJ2-4; D not resolved. The ends were cut back, 1 base at V and 5 bases at J, with 6 bases in the middle. The V gene's germline CDR1 is SNHLY and CDR2 FYNNEI. There are 13 residues in the CDR3. CDR3 sequence reads: CASSEDRQNIQYF. CDR3 coding DNA: TGTGCCAGCAGTGAAGACAGACAAAACATTCAGTACTTC.

In its sample, this clonotype was seen a few times. This chain joins TRBV7-9 and TRBJ1-5, with D unresolved. Trimming left V 10 bases short and J 4 bases short, with 23 bases between. CDR1 and CDR2 from the germline V gene are SEHNR and FQNEAQ (reference sequence). The CDR3 consists of 16 residues. The CDR3 DNA reads TGTGCCACCGACGATCGGGCAGGAGGACGTAATCAGCCCCAGCATTTT. Amino acids: CATDDRAGGRNQPQHF.

The chain is built from TRBV13 and TRBJ2-7; D gene uncertain. Per the germline V gene, CDR1 is PRHDT and CDR2 is FYEKMQ (reference sequence). This CDR3 region has 11 residues. Trimming pared 4 bases from V and 10 bases from J, leaving 11 bases between. CDR3 bases: TGTGCCAGCAGCTCGGTAAGGAGACAGTACTTC. Translation: CASSSVRRQYF. The full variable domain, rest sourced from reference TRBV13 and TRBJ2-7, is AAGVIQSPRHLIKEKRETATLKCYPIPRHDTVYWYQQGPGQDPQFLISFYEKMQSDKGSIPDRFSAQQFSDYHSELNMSSLELGDSALYFCASSSVRRQYFGPGTRLTVT.

This clonotype was recorded many times. This chain connects TRBV20-1 to TRBJ2-7; D tentatively reads TRBD1 or TRBD2 (5 bases each). This CDR3 has 20 residues. Trimming removed 0 bases from V and 4 bases from J, with 31 bases in between. CDR1 and CDR2 from the germline V gene are DFQATT and SNEGSKA (reference sequence). DNA for the CDR3: TGCAGTGCTAGAGAGGGGCTCTCGGTGTCCACTCCACTAGATAGATACGAGCAGTACTTC. Translation: CSAREGLSVSTPLDRYEQYF.